These T cell receptor beta chains were read from a single sample in a study of blood T cells in healthy people across ages. TCRdb called the 5' RACE reads again in MiXCR, with one record for every CDR3 protein. Here the sample spans fewer than 1 million distinct CDR3 sequences, 44% being singletons. What was sequenced was blood. The receptor source for this set is a man aged 55 to 70 in good health. CDR3s include the opening cysteine and the closing phenylalanine or tryptophan. Each record gives: D gene, clone size, J gene, V gene, CDR3 length, CDR3 DNA, CDR3 protein. D genes are given only for firm matches. The listing skips clone size in some rows; elsewhere it reads once, few, many or a size class.

NA	few	TRBJ2-7	TRBV29-1	14	TGCAGCGTTCCCTTCCACCAAGGCTCCTACGAGCAGTACTTC	CSVPFHQGSYEQYF
TRBD1	NA	TRBJ1-2	TRBV12-3/TRBV12-4	13	TGTGCCAGCAGGTCCGACAGGGGCTATGGCTACACCTTC	CASRSDRGYGYTF
TRBD1	NA	TRBJ2-1	TRBV5-1	21	TGCGCCAGCAGCTTGGTTTATCTTGTGCAGACACCCGGGACAGGGAATAATGAGCAGTTCTTC	CASSLVYLVQTPGTGNNEQFF
NA	NA	TRBJ2-7	TRBV6-1	15	TGTGCCAGCACTCCCGAAGGTGGGGCGTCCTACAAGCAGTACTTC	CASTPEGGASYKQYF
NA	NA	TRBJ1-2	TRBV6-5	12	TGTGCCAGCAGACCAAGGGCTAATGGCTACACCTTC	CASRPRANGYTF
TRBD2	few	TRBJ2-7	TRBV5-1	15	TGCGCCAGCAGCACGGGGGGATCCCGACCATACGAGCAGTACTTC	CASSTGGSRPYEQYF
TRBD1	NA	TRBJ2-3	TRBV3-1	13	TGTGCCAGCAGCTGGACAGGGGAAGATACGCAGTATTTT	CASSWTGEDTQYF
NA	NA	TRBJ2-1	TRBV28	14	TGTGCCAGCTATTCTAGGAATCGGTTGAATGAGCAGTTCTTC	CASYSRNRLNEQFF
NA	NA	TRBJ2-7	TRBV10-3	15	TGTGCCATCAGTGAGTCTTGGGGGGCGCCGTACGAGCAGTACTTC	CAISESWGAPYEQYF
NA	few	TRBJ2-1	TRBV30	13	TGTGCCTGGAGTCCTAGGGGGGAGAGTGAGCAGTTCTTC	CAWSPRGESEQFF
NA	many	TRBJ2-1	TRBV7-2	13	TGTGCCAGCAGCTTAGGACTGAACAATGAGCAGTTCTTC	CASSLGLNNEQFF
TRBD1	NA	TRBJ2-1	TRBV30	15	TGTGCCTGGAGTCCGGGACAGGGGAGCTACAATGAGCAGTTCTTC	CAWSPGQGSYNEQFF
NA	NA	TRBJ2-5	TRBV7-9	16	TGTGCCAGCAGCTTAGGCAGGCAGGGAACATTGGGAGAGCAGTACTTC	CASSLGRQGTLGEQYF
TRBD1	NA	TRBJ2-7	TRBV6-1	13	TGTGCCAGCAGGAGGACAGGGGCCTACGAGCAGTACTTC	CASRRTGAYEQYF
TRBD1	NA	TRBJ1-3	TRBV5-1	14	TGCGCCAGCAGTAAGGGGGCCTCTGGAAACACCATATATTTT	CASSKGASGNTIYF
TRBD1	few	TRBJ1-4	TRBV7-2	20	TGTGCCAGCAGCTTAAAGGGACGGACAGGGTCTCTTGCAACTAATGAAAAACTGTTTTTT	CASSLKGRTGSLATNEKLFF
NA	few	TRBJ2-3	TRBV20-1	14	TGCAGTGCTAGTCATCCCCTCAGCACAGATACGCAGTATTTT	CSASHPLSTDTQYF
NA	NA	TRBJ1-5	TRBV2	16	TGTGCCAGCAGTGGCGAGGTCAGATATAGCAATCAGCCCCGGCATTTT	CASSGEVRYSNQPRHF
NA	once	TRBJ2-5	TRBV6-5	16	TGTGCCAGCAGTTACTCGAGTCGGAGGGAACGGGAGACCCAGTACTTC	CASSYSSRRERETQYF
NA	NA	TRBJ2-5	TRBV4-3	14	TGCGCCAGCAGCCAAGCGGGATCACACAATGAGCAGTACTTC	CASSQAGSHNEQYF
NA	NA	TRBJ2-3	TRBV18	12	TGTGCCAACTCACCAGGGACAGATACGCAGTATTTT	CANSPGTDTQYF
TRBD1	NA	TRBJ1-2	TRBV7-9	14	TGTGCCAGCAGCGCGACAGGGGCGATCTATGGCAACACCTTC	CASSATGAIYGNTF
NA	many	TRBJ1-5	TRBV6-2/TRBV6-3	12	TGTGCCAGCAGTTCATTCAGGCAGCCCCAGCATTTT	CASSSFRQPQHF
NA	NA	TRBJ1-4	TRBV28	16	TGTGCCAGCGCCTTACGGAGTGGGGGGGCTGGTGAAAAACTGTTTTTT	CASALRSGGAGEKLFF
TRBD2	few	TRBJ2-7	TRBV2	15	TGTGCCAGCAACCAGGGACTAGCGGGGGCGGACGAGCAGTACTTC	CASNQGLAGADEQYF
NA	many	TRBJ1-1	TRBV7-2	14	TGTGCCAGCAGCTTACCCAGGCCTGGCACTGAAGCTTTCTTT	CASSLPRPGTEAFF
TRBD2	few	TRBJ2-5	TRBV7-2	18	TGTGCCAGCAGCTTAAAGAGCCGCTGGCGGGAGCAGAAAGAGACCCAGTACTTC	CASSLKSRWREQKETQYF
TRBD2	NA	TRBJ2-3	TRBV29-1	14	TGCAGCGCTGAACTAGCGGCAGCCCCAGATACGCAGTATTTT	CSAELAAAPDTQYF
NA	few	TRBJ2-7	TRBV7-9	15	TGTGCCAGCAGCTTCTCTGCGAGGAGCACCTACGAGCAGTACTTC	CASSFSARSTYEQYF
NA	NA	TRBJ2-3	TRBV12-5	15	TGTGCTAGTGGAGATGGACAGTCTAAACAAGATACGCAGTATTTT	CASGDGQSKQDTQYF
TRBD1	few	TRBJ2-7	TRBV27	17	TGTGCCAGCAGTTTCAGCTTTTTCGGGACAGGGGGCTACGAGCAGTACTTC	CASSFSFFGTGGYEQYF
NA	NA	TRBJ1-2	TRBV7-9	13	TGTGCCAGCCGGTCAGGAGAATCCTATGGCTGCACCTTC	CASRSGESYGCTF
NA	NA	TRBJ2-7	TRBV28	13	TGTGCCAGCAGCCCAGGACCGGACTACGAGCAGTACTTC	CASSPGPDYEQYF
TRBD1	NA	TRBJ2-5	TRBV27	13	TGTGCCAGCAGCCACAGGGGGCGAGAGACCCAGTACTTC	CASSHRGRETQYF
TRBD1	NA	TRBJ2-6	TRBV7-2	19	TGTGCCAGCAGCTTAGCAAGACAGGGCTCACTATCTGGGGCCAACGTCCTGACTTTC	CASSLARQGSLSGANVLTF
NA	few	TRBJ2-1	TRBV4-3	15	TGCGCCAGCAGCCAATCCAGGAGCTCCTACAATGAGCAGTTCTTC	CASSQSRSSYNEQFF
NA	NA	TRBJ1-1	TRBV6-2/TRBV6-3	13	TGTGTCAGCAACGCTGCAGGGAACACTGAAGCTTTCTTT	CVSNAAGNTEAFF
NA	many	TRBJ2-7	TRBV5-1	15	TGCGCCAGCAGCTTCCTAGACAGTTCCTCCTACGAGCAGTACTTC	CASSFLDSSSYEQYF
NA	few	TRBJ2-3	TRBV7-2	12	TGTGCCAGCAGCCCGTTAGCAGATACGCAGTATTTT	CASSPLADTQYF
NA	NA	TRBJ2-3	TRBV3-1	14	TGTGCCAGCAGCCAAGCGGGACTGGGAGATACGCAGTATTTT	CASSQAGLGDTQYF
TRBD2	NA	TRBJ2-3	TRBV11-1	15	TGTGCCAGCAGCTTCCAGCGGGGGGCTTCAGATACGCAGTATTTT	CASSFQRGASDTQYF
TRBD2	NA	TRBJ2-5	TRBV10-3	16	TGTGCCATCAGTGGTCGTAGCGGGGCGAACCAAGAGACCCAGTACTTC	CAISGRSGANQETQYF
NA	NA	TRBJ1-2	TRBV4-1	16	TGCGCCAGCAGCCAAGATATAGGGACTCTTAACTATGGCTACACCTTC	CASSQDIGTLNYGYTF
NA	NA	TRBJ2-5	TRBV7-9	13	TGTGCCAGCAGCCCTCCCCTAGAAGAGACCCAGTACTTC	CASSPPLEETQYF
NA	few	TRBJ2-6	TRBV7-2	16	TGTGCCAGCAGCCCAGCCTGGAAGGCTGGGGCCAACGTCCTGACTTTC	CASSPAWKAGANVLTF
NA	NA	TRBJ2-3	TRBV21-1	15	TGTGCCAGCAGCGGGGTAGCGGGGGGGCCAGATACGCAGTATTTT	CASSGVAGGPDTQYF
NA	few	TRBJ2-3	TRBV20-1	11	TGCAGTGCAGGACAGATAGATACGCAGTATTTT	CSAGQIDTQYF